These T cell receptor beta chains were read from a single sample in a study of blood T cell repertoires in COVID-19. Profiling relied on immunoSEQ multiplex PCR, and the TCRdb table lists in-frame clones only, not all of them. This sample carries fewer than 200,000 clones, about 85% of them seen once, and the ten largest clones take over 3%. The sequenced material came from peripheral blood. The receptors derive from a human donor with acute or convalescent COVID-19. The donor label of this sample is uncertain. CDR3s include the opening cysteine and the closing phenylalanine or tryptophan. D genes are given only for firm matches. Only some rows state a clone size, as once, few, many or a class for expanded clones.

>once|TRBV7-8|.|TRBJ1-6
TGTGCCAGCAGCCTGCCACAGGGTTCCAGTGGTTCACCCCTCCACTTT
CASSLPQGSSGSPLHF
>.|TRBV19|.|TRBJ2-1
TGTGCCAGTCAACGTACGTCGGGGGGCAGGAATGAGCAGTTCTTC
CASQRTSGGRNEQFF
>once|TRBV30|TRBD1|TRBJ1-4
TGTGCCTGGACCAGGACAGGGCTTAATGAAAAACTGTTTTTT
CAWTRTGLNEKLFF
>.|TRBV11-1|TRBD1|TRBJ1-6
TGTGCCAGCAGCTTTAGCCAGGGGGCGAGTTCACCCCTCCACTTT
CASSFSQGASSPLHF
>.|TRBV7-9|.|TRBJ2-7
TGTGCCAGCAGCTTGACAGGCGAGCAGTACTTC
CASSLTGEQYF
>.|TRBV5-1|.|TRBJ1-1
TGCGCCAGCAGCTTGGAATTCCGGGTTGAAGCTTTCTTT
CASSLEFRVEAFF
>once|TRBV7-9|TRBD1|TRBJ1-2
TGTGCCAGCACCCTGGGTCGGCAGGGGGATCGCGGCTACACCTTC
CASTLGRQGDRGYTF
>.|TRBV30|.|TRBJ2-7
TGTGCCTGGACCCGAGCAGGGGAAGAGCAGTACTTC
CAWTRAGEEQYF
>.|TRBV24-1|TRBD1|TRBJ2-2
TGTGCCACCAGAGGACAGGGCATCGGGGAGCTGTTTTTT
CATRGQGIGELFF
>.|TRBV6-2/TRBV6-3|.|TRBJ1-4
TGTGCCAGCACCCCGACTGTCCGGAATGAAAAACTGTTTTTT
CASTPTVRNEKLFF
>.|TRBV12-3/TRBV12-4|.|TRBJ1-1
TGTGCCAGCACCCAGCCTGGGGCCGATCGAGCTTTCTTT
CASTQPGADRAFF
>.|TRBV5-6|.|TRBJ1-6
TGTGCCAGCAGCTTGAGCTTAGTAAAACAGGGTACTAATTCACCCCTCCACTTT
CASSLSLVKQGTNSPLHF
>.|TRBV5-1|TRBD1|TRBJ2-2
TGCGCCAGCAGCTTGGGACAGGGAGAAGGAGAGCTGTTTTTT
CASSLGQGEGELFF
>.|TRBV9|.|TRBJ1-2
TGTGCCAGCAGCCTCAGACCCACAGGGCCTAACTATGGCTACACCTTC
CASSLRPTGPNYGYTF
>.|TRBV5-4|.|TRBJ2-3
TGTGCCAGCCAGAGCCAGGGGATAGATACGCAGTATTTT
CASQSQGIDTQYF
>.|TRBV5-6|TRBD2|TRBJ2-7
TGTGCCAGCAGAGGACTAGCGGGGAGATTAAGCTCCTACGAGCAGTACTTC
CASRGLAGRLSSYEQYF
>once|TRBV18|TRBD1|TRBJ2-7
TGTGCCAGCAGGACAGGGTACGAGCAGTACTTC
CASRTGYEQYF
>.|TRBV7-9|TRBD2|TRBJ2-3
TGTGCCAGCAGCTTTCTAGCGGGGTTCACAGATACGCAGTATTTT
CASSFLAGFTDTQYF
>.|TRBV30|.|TRBJ1-4
TGTGCCTCCTCTGGAGGGGCAAATGAAAAACTGTTTTTT
CASSGGANEKLFF
>.|TRBV7-3|.|TRBJ1-1
TGTGCCAGCAGCGCGGGGCAGGGCATGAACACTGAAGCTTTCTTT
CASSAGQGMNTEAFF
>.|TRBV27|TRBD1|TRBJ1-5
TGTGCCAGCAGCTGGGACAGGACCAATCAGCCCCAGCATTTT
CASSWDRTNQPQHF
>.|TRBV24-1|TRBD1|TRBJ1-1
TGTGCCACCCGGGACAGGGGACACCGTAAGGTGAACACTGAAGCTTTCTTT
CATRDRGHRKVNTEAFF
>.|TRBV9|TRBD1|TRBJ1-6
TGTGCCAGCAGCGGGGCGACAGGGGATGCTTCACCCCTCCACTTT
CASSGATGDASPLHF
>.|TRBV4-1|.|TRBJ1-2
TGCGCCAGCAGCCAAGTAGACACTCGATATTCGTATGGCTACACCTTC
CASSQVDTRYSYGYTF
>.|TRBV30|TRBD1|TRBJ1-1
TGTGCCTGGAGTGGACAGGGACGGGTAAGCGCTTTCTTT
CAWSGQGRVSAFF
>.|TRBV7-3|.|TRBJ1-1
TGTGCCAGCAGCGCGGTAAAGAACACTGAAGCTTTCTTT
CASSAVKNTEAFF
>.|TRBV2|TRBD1|TRBJ2-7
TGTGCCGCGCGAGGGGGCCTCGGCGACGAGCAGTACTTC
CAARGGLGDEQYF
>.|TRBV5-6|TRBD2|TRBJ2-3
TGTGCCAGCAGCTTGGTCCGGGGGGGCGCAGATACGCAGTATTTT
CASSLVRGGADTQYF
>once|TRBV7-2|.|TRBJ1-6
TGTGCCAGCAGCTTAGGGAGCTCCTATAATTCACCCCTCCACTTT
CASSLGSSYNSPLHF
>.|TRBV5-6|.|TRBJ2-5
TGTGCCAGCAGCTACCCTAGGGGCGGCCAAGAGACCCAGTACTTC
CASSYPRGGQETQYF
>.|TRBV7-8|.|TRBJ1-4
TGTGCCAGCAGCTTATCGTCCGCAACTAATGAAAAACTGTTTTTT
CASSLSSATNEKLFF
>.|TRBV6-5|.|TRBJ1-1
TGTGCCAGCAGTTACAGAAAGGGGCCCACTGAAGCTTTCTTT
CASSYRKGPTEAFF